Below, 28 T cell receptor beta chains from the same sample are listed, as sequenced in a study of T cell responses to AZD1222 COVID-19 vaccine. Some clones are missing from TCRdb's copy, which holds only in-frame ones; the method was immunoSEQ multiplex PCR. The data contain roughly 250,000 clones, approximately 95% of them singletons. Sequencing used peripheral blood, obtained on day 0 of AZD1222 vaccination. These receptors were collected from an adult in good health.

V gene TRBV9 combines with J gene TRBJ2-7, with D possibly matching TRBD2 (5 bases). Trimming cost V 0 bases and J 0 bases, with 10 bases left between them. The CDR3 spans 15 residues. CDR1 SGDLS and CDR2 YYNGEE come from the germline V gene. The CDR3 loop is CASSVGTSSSYEQYF. The CDR3 DNA sequence: TGTGCCAGCAGCGTAGGGACTTCTAGCTCCTACGAGCAGTACTTC.

This clone occurred a few times. The chain carries TRBV5-4 and TRBJ1-3, with D perhaps matching TRBD1 (6 bases). The CDR3 is made up of 16 amino acids. Germline assignment: CDR1 SGHNT and CDR2 YYREEE (reference sequence). Trimming took off 4 bases at V and 2 bases at J, with 16 bases between the two ends. Here the CDR3 reads CASSQIRGITGNTIYF. As DNA, the CDR3 is TGTGCCAGCAGCCAGATTAGGGGGATCACTGGAAACACCATATATTTT.

V gene TRBV29-1 combines with J gene TRBJ1-4, with D tentatively TRBD1 (5 bases). CDR1 SQVTM and CDR2 ANQGSEA come from the germline V gene. The V and J ends lost 8 bases and 6 bases respectively, with 13 bases between them. This CDR3 contains 12 residues. CDR3: CSPARGDEKLFF. The DNA of the CDR3 is TGCAGCCCAGCAAGGGGAGATGAAAAACTGTTTTTT.

V usage is TRBV5-1 and J usage is TRBJ2-1, with D maybe TRBD2 (5 bases). Between the trimmed V and J ends, which lost 0 bases and 4 bases, there was a span of 11 bases. Per the germline V gene, CDR1 is SGHRS and CDR2 is YFSETQ. The CDR3 is made up of 15 amino acids. CDR3 protein: CASSLAISGYNEQFF. The CDR3 coding sequence is TGCGCCAGCAGCTTGGCCATTTCGGGGTACAATGAGCAGTTCTTC.

The genes are TRBV7-8 and TRBJ1-1, with 8 nucleotides matching TRBD1. The ends lost 1 base at V and 1 base at J; junction bases unmatched: 5. From germline, CDR1 is SGHVS and CDR2 FQNEAQ. CDR3 length: 16 residues. CDR3 sequence reads: CASSLVPDRENTEAFF. CDR3 nucleotide sequence: TGTGCCAGCAGCTTAGTCCCGGACAGGGAGAACACTGAAGCTTTCTTT.

On this clone itself: The junction differs from germline at one of its ends, possibly a read error. J is TRBJ1-1 and V is TRBV4-1, with 10 bases that match TRBD1. The length of the CDR3 is 16 residues. From germline, CDR1 is MGHRA and CDR2 YSYEKL. The CDR3 spells CASSQVDRGKNTEAFF. CDR3 bases: TGCGCCAGCAGCCAAGTGGACAGGGGGAAGAACACTGAAGCCTTCTTT.

V gene TRBV5-4 combines with J gene TRBJ1-1; maybe TRBD1 (6 bases). Trimming pared 10 bases from V and 6 bases from J, leaving 10 bases between. Germline values: CDR1 SGHNT, CDR2 YYREEE (reference sequence). CDR3 length: 10 residues. In nucleotides, the CDR3 is TGTGCCTGGGAGGGGGCTGAAGCTTTCTTT. It yields the protein CAWEGAEAFF.

The chain employs TRBV6-5 and TRBJ2-7; TRBD2 might be the D (7 bases). Germline CDR1 reads MNHEY; CDR2 reads SVGAGI. CDR3 size: 15 residues. V dropped 4 bases and J dropped 1 base, with 14 bases sitting between them. DNA for the CDR3: TGTGCCAGCAGTTCAGTGGGGAGGGGGTCCTACGAGCAGTACTTC. Protein: CASSSVGRGSYEQYF.

The CDR3 DNA sequence: TGTGCCAGCTCCATAGGGGACGGGCCCACAGATACGCAGTATTTT. It specifies CASSIGDGPTDTQYF. The J gene is TRBJ2-3, the V gene TRBV2; D is tentatively TRBD1 or TRBD2 (5 bases each). The CDR3 has 15 residues. V lost 8 bases and J lost 2, with 17 bases in between. Germline CDR1 and CDR2: SNHLY and FYNNEI.

This chain uses TRBV11-2 with TRBJ2-2; D perhaps matches TRBD1 (6 bases). Germline V lookup: CDR1 SGHAT, CDR2 FQNNGV. The CDR3 length is 15 residues. Trimming left V 0 bases short and J 8 bases short, with 13 bases between. The CDR3: CASSLEPSGTGELFF. The CDR3 bases are TGTGCCAGCAGCTTAGAACCTTCGGGGACAGGGGAGCTGTTTTTT.

This clone was detected only a few times. This chain links TRBV18 with TRBJ1-5; TRBD1 agrees at 7 bases. This CDR3 has 18 amino acids. CDR1 is KGHSH and CDR2 is LQKENI in the germline V gene. V was pared by 4 bases and J by 3 bases, with 15 bases of the junction left unmatched. The DNA for the CDR3 is TGTGCCAGCTCACACTCGACAGGGACCGGGTCCTTCAATCAGCCCCAGCATTTT. Its protein is CASSHSTGTGSFNQPQHF.

The CDR3 loop reads CASSYHLQPQHF. DNA of the CDR3: TGTGCCAGCAGTTACCACCTTCAGCCCCAGCATTTT. The rearrangement uses TRBV7-2 and TRBJ1-5; D remains ambiguous. This CDR3 comprises 12 residues. CDR1 is SGHTA and CDR2 is FQGNSA in the germline V gene. V was cut by 6 bases and J by 6 bases, with 9 bases left in between.

The genes are TRBV9 and TRBJ2-1, with TRBD2 identical over 13 bases. V gave up 3 bases and J gave up 10 bases; unmatched junction bases: 16. Germline V gene data show CDR1 as SGDLS and CDR2 as YYNGEE. This CDR3 spans 18 amino acids. The CDR3 DNA reads as TGTGCCAGCAGCGCCTCTCCGGGACTAGCGGGAATGAGGGGGGAGCAGTTCTTC. Amino acids: CASSASPGLAGMRGEQFF.

This sequence joins TRBV5-1 and TRBJ1-3; 8 nucleotides match TRBD1. Losses at the gene ends were 4 bases for V and 2 bases for J; bases not matched to a gene: 5. The CDR3 extends over 15 amino acids. The germline V gene has CDR1 SGHRS and CDR2 YFSETQ. The CDR3, as DNA: TGCGCCAGCAGCGAGACAGGGGACGCTGGAAACACCATATATTTT. Protein sequence: CASSETGDAGNTIYF.

This chain links TRBV9 with TRBJ2-1; either TRBD1 or TRBD2 may supply D (5 bases each). The germline V gene encodes CDR1 SGDLS and CDR2 YYNGEE. Trimming stripped 0 bases from V and 6 bases from J, with 13 bases between. The CDR3 runs to 15 residues. CDR3: CASSVATGRSNEQFF. The CDR3 coding sequence is TGTGCCAGCAGCGTAGCTACGGGGCGCAGCAATGAGCAGTTCTTC.

The chain links TRBV3-1 (or the pseudogene TRBV3-2) to TRBJ1-1, with 7 bases that match TRBD1. This CDR3 contains 12 residues. In germline, CDR1 is LGHDT, CDR2 YNNKEL (reference sequence). The trim removed 8 bases at V and 4 bases at J, leaving 4 bases unmatched. CDR3 amino acids: CASRTGSTEAFF. DNA for the CDR3: TGTGCCAGCCGGACAGGATCCACTGAAGCTTTCTTT.

This sequence joins TRBV27 and TRBJ1-1, with D possibly TRBD1 on 6 matching bases. Trimming left V 5 bases short and J 6 bases short, with 19 bases between. The CDR3 sequence is 15 residues long. Germline lookup yields CDR1 MNHEY and CDR2 SMNVEV (reference sequence). This CDR3 reads CASSPEGTSGAEAFF. Written as DNA, the CDR3 is TGTGCCAGCAGTCCTGAAGGGACATCCGGAGCTGAAGCTTTCTTT.

CDR3 sequence reads: CASTSRVTNYGYTF. In nucleotides, the CDR3 is TGTGCCAGCACGTCCCGGGTTACTAACTATGGCTACACCTTC. The chain employs TRBV6-6 and TRBJ1-2; D is unclear. V lost 7 bases, J lost 0 bases, and 12 bases lay in between. The CDR3 is 14 amino acids. The germline V gene has CDR1 MNHNY and CDR2 SVGAGI (reference sequence).

This clone appeared once. CDR3 loop: CASRPTGMEAFF. CDR3 DNA sequence: TGTGCCAGCAGACCTACAGGGATGGAAGCTTTCTTT. The chain links TRBV11-2 to TRBJ1-1, with D possibly being TRBD1 (6 bases). The CDR3 contains 12 residues. V dropped 6 bases and J dropped 8 bases, with 13 bases sitting between them. The germline gives CDR1 SGHAT, CDR2 FQNNGV.

The chain couples TRBV2 to TRBJ2-1; TRBD2 aligns across 7 bases. Unmatched junction bases numbered 11, after V lost 8 bases and J lost 7 bases. CDR3 length equals 14 residues. Germline CDR1 is SNHLY and CDR2 is FYNNEI. In DNA form, the CDR3 reads TGTGCCAGCCCTTTATCCGTCGGGGGGAATGAGCAGTTCTTC. Translation gives CASPLSVGGNEQFF.

The rearrangement uses TRBV7-9 and TRBJ2-2; D is undetermined. Trimming cost V 3 bases and J 3 bases, with 5 bases left between them. CDR1 and CDR2 from the germline V gene are SEHNR and FQNEAQ (reference sequence). The CDR3 sequence is 13 residues long. CDR3 nucleotide sequence: TGTGCCAGCAGCTTTGGGGACACCGGGGAGCTGTTTTTT. Amino acids: CASSFGDTGELFF.

J is TRBJ2-7 and V is TRBV11-3; a possible D gene is TRBD1 (6 bases). V gave up 5 bases and J gave up 3 bases, with 11 bases separating them. The CDR3 sequence is 13 residues long. Germline assignment: CDR1 SGHNT and CDR2 YENEEA. In DNA, the CDR3 is TGTGCCAGCAGCCCTGGACAGAACTACGAGCAGTACTTC. Its protein is CASSPGQNYEQYF.

The chain has TRBV12-3 or TRBV12-4 and TRBJ2-7; TRBD1 aligns across 7 bases. The CDR3 has 11 residues. Losses at the gene ends were 5 bases for V and 9 bases for J; bases not matched to a gene: 4. The CDR3 DNA reads TGTGCCAGCAGTCTTGACAGGGTGCAGTACTTC. It yields the protein CASSLDRVQYF.

This chain joins TRBV5-1 and TRBJ1-2, with 9 bases identical to TRBD1. V was pared by 6 bases and J by 4 bases, with 4 bases of the junction left unmatched. Germline CDR1 is SGHRS and CDR2 is YFSETQ. The CDR3 extends over 13 amino acids. This chain's CDR3 is CASTVTGGYGYTF. DNA of the CDR3: TGCGCCAGCACCGTGACAGGGGGCTATGGCTACACCTTC.

The rearrangement joins TRBV19 to TRBJ2-7; D gene uncertain. Trimming cost V 1 base and J 6 bases, with 13 bases left between them. Germline V lookup: CDR1 LNHDA, CDR2 SQIVND (reference sequence). This CDR3 is built from 14 residues. For the CDR3, the DNA is TGTGCCAGTAGTATAGGATCCACCTTAGGCGAGCAGTACTTC. It yields the protein CASSIGSTLGEQYF.

The chain has TRBV5-5 and TRBJ2-2, with 9 bases lining up with TRBD1. V shed 1 base and J 6 bases; nucleotides not matched to a gene: 4. The CDR3 covers 15 residues. Per germline, CDR1 SGHKS and CDR2 YYEKEE (reference sequence). The CDR3 protein is CASSLFRQGAGELFF. The CDR3 DNA reads as TGTGCCAGCAGCTTGTTCCGACAGGGGGCCGGGGAGCTGTTTTTT.

The chain uses TRBV5-1 and TRBJ2-1, with 8 bases lining up with TRBD2. Germline assignment: CDR1 SGHRS and CDR2 YFSETQ. The CDR3 has 17 residues. J gave up 7 bases and V 5 bases, and 17 bases lay outside the gene matches. The CDR3 spells CASSQDLAGLGGNEQFF. The DNA for the CDR3 is TGCGCCAGCAGTCAAGACTTAGCGGGGTTAGGGGGAAATGAGCAGTTCTTC.

The gene calls are TRBV6-5 and TRBJ1-2, with D perhaps TRBD1 (6 bases). Germline-derived CDR1 and CDR2 are MNHEY and SVGAGI. V was pared by 6 bases and J by 3 bases, with 11 bases between. The CDR3 length is 13 residues. The CDR3 DNA is TGTGCCAGCAGAACAGGGTTTGACTATGGCTACACCTTC. It codes for CASRTGFDYGYTF.